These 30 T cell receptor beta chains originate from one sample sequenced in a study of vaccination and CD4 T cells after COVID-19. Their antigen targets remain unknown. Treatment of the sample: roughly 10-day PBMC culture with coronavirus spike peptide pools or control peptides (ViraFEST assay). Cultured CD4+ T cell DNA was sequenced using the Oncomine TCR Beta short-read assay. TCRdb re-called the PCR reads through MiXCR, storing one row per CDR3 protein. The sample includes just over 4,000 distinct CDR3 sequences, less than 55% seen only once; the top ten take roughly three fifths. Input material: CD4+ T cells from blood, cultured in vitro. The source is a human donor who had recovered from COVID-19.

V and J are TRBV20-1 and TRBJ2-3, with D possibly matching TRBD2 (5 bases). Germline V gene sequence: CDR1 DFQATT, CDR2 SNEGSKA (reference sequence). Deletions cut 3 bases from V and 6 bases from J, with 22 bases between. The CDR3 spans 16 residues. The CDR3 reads CSARKPGMVVGDTQYF. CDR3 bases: TGCAGTGCTAGGAAACCCGGGATGGTAGTGGGTGATACGCAGTATTTT.

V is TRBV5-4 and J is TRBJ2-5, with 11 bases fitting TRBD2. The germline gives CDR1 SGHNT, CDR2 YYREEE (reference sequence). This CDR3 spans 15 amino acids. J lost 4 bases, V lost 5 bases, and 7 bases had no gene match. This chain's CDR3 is CASSGIAGGLETQYF. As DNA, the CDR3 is TGTGCCAGCAGTGGTATAGCGGGAGGGTTAGAGACCCAGTACTTC.

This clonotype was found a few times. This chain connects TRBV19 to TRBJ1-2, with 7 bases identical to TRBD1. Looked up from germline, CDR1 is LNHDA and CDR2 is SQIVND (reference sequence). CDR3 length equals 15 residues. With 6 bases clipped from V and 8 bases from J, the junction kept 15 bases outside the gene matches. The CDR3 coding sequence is TGTGCCAGTAGCCTATCCCCGACAGGGTTAAACGGCTACACCTTC. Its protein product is CASSLSPTGLNGYTF.

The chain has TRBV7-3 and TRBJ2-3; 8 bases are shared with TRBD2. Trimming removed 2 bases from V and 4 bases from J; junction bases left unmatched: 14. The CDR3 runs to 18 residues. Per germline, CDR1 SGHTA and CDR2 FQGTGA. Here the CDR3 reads CASSLLSSAGEGPDTQYF. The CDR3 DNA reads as TGTGCCAGCAGCTTACTTTCTTCAGCGGGAGAGGGCCCAGATACGCAGTATTTT.

DNA for the CDR3: TGTGCCAGCAGCTTAACGATACCGCGGCTCACCCTCTACAATGAGCAGTTCTTC. This translates into CASSLTIPRLTLYNEQFF. V gene TRBV7-3 combines with J gene TRBJ2-1, with unresolved D. The V and J ends lost 0 bases and 3 bases respectively, with 18 bases between them. Germline V gives CDR1 SGHTA, CDR2 FQGTGA. This CDR3 has 18 residues.

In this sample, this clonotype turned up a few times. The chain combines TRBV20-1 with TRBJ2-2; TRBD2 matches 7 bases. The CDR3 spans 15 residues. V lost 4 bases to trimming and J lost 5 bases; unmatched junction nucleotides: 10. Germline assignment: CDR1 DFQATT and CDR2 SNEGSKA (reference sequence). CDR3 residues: CSATEGRGDTGELFF. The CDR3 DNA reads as TGCAGTGCTACAGAAGGGAGGGGTGATACCGGGGAGCTGTTTTTT.

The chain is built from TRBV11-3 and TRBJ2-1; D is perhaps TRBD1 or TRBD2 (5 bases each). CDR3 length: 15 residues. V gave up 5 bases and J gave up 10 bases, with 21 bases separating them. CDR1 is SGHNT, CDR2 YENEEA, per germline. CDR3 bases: TGTGCCAGCAGCCGTCCAGCGTGGGGGAATCCGGAGCAGTTCTTC. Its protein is CASSRPAWGNPEQFF.

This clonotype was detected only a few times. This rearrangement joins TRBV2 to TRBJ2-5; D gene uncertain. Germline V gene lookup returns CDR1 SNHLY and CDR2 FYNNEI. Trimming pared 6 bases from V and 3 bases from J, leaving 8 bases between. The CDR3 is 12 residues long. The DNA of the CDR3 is TGTGCCAGCAGATCCGACAAAGAGACCCAGTACTTC. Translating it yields CASRSDKETQYF.

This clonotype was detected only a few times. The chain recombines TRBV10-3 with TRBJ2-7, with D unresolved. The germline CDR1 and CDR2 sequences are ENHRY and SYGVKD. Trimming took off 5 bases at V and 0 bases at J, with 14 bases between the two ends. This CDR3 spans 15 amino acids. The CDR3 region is CAISTYNHGSYEQYF. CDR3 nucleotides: TGTGCCATCAGTACGTATAATCACGGCTCCTACGAGCAGTACTTC.

Written as DNA, the CDR3 is TGTGCCAGTGGACAGGACACAGATACGCAGTATTTT. It codes for CASGQDTDTQYF. The rearrangement joins TRBV7-9 to TRBJ2-3; 7 nucleotides agree with TRBD1. This CDR3 is built from 12 residues. CDR1 is SEHNR, CDR2 FQNEAQ, per germline (reference sequence). V dropped 9 bases and J dropped 2; count of bases not matched to a gene: 2.

The CDR3: CASSLSPSKQGPNTGELFF. CDR3 coding DNA: TGTGCCAGCAGCTTAAGCCCGAGCAAACAGGGGCCAAACACCGGGGAGCTGTTTTTT. The chain joins TRBV7-9 to TRBJ2-2; 7 nucleotides agree with TRBD1. Per germline, CDR1 SEHNR and CDR2 FQNEAQ (reference sequence). J lost 2 bases, V lost 2 bases, and 14 bases had no gene match. CDR3 length: 19 amino acids.

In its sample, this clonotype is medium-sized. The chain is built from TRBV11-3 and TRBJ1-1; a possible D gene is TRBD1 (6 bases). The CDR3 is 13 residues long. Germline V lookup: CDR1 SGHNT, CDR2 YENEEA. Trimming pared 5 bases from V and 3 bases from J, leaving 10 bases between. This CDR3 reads CASSPDRYTEAFF. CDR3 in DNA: TGTGCCAGCAGCCCGGACAGATACACTGAAGCTTTCTTT.

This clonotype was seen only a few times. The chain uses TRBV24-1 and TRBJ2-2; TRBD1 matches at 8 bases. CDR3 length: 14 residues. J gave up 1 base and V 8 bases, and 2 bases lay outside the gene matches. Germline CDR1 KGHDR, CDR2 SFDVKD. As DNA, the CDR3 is TGTGCCACCACTGGGACAGGGAACACCGGGGAGCTGTTTTTT. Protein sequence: CATTGTGNTGELFF.

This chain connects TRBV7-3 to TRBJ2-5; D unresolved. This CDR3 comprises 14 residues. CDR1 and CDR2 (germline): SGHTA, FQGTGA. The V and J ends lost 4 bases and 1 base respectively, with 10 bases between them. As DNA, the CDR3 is TGTGCCAGCAGCTATCGTAAGATCCAAGAGACCCAGTACTTC. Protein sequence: CASSYRKIQETQYF.

As DNA, the CDR3 is TGCGCCAGCAGATGGGCCGCGAACACCGGGGAGCTGTTTTTT. Its protein is CASRWAANTGELFF. This rearrangement joins TRBV10-2 to TRBJ2-2; D remains unclear. Germline V gives CDR1 WSHSY, CDR2 SAAADI. V lost 6 bases and J lost 0, with 8 bases in between. This CDR3 comprises 14 residues.

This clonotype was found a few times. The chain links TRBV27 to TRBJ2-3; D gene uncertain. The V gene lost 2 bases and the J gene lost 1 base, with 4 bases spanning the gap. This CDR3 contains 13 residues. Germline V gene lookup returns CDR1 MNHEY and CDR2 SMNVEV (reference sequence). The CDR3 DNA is TGTGCCAGCAGTTTACGGGGCACAGATACGCAGTATTTT. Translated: CASSLRGTDTQYF.

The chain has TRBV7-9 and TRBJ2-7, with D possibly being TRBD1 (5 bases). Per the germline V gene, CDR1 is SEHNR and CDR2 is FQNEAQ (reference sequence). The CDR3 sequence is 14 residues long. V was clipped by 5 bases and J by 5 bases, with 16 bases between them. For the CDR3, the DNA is TGTGCCAGCAGCGTTACTGACAGTGGGCACGAGCAGTACTTC. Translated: CASSVTDSGHEQYF.

CDR3 bases: TGTGCCAGCAAACTAGCGGGAGGAGGGTCCTACAATGAGCAGTTCTTC. It is translated as CASKLAGGGSYNEQFF. J is TRBJ2-1 and V is TRBV6-1, with 12 bases identical to TRBD2. In germline, CDR1 is MNHNS, CDR2 SASEGT. Trimming removed 7 bases from V and 1 base from J; junction bases left unmatched: 5. CDR3 length: 16 amino acids.

The CDR3 DNA sequence: TGTGCCAGCTCACCAGGGGTCGGCTTTTCAGAGACCCAGTACTTC. It is translated as CASSPGVGFSETQYF. This chain links TRBV18 with TRBJ2-5; D is ambiguous. The CDR3 consists of 15 residues. Germline V gene lookup returns CDR1 KGHSH and CDR2 LQKENI. Trimming cost V 2 bases and J 4 bases, with 14 bases left between them.

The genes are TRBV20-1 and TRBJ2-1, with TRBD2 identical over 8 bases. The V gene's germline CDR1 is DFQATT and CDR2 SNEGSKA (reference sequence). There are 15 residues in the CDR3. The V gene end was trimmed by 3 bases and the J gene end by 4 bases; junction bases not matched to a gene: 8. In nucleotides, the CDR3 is TGCAGTGCTAGGGGCTGGCGGGAGGCGTACAATGAGCAGTTCTTC. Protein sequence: CSARGWREAYNEQFF.

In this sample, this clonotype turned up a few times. CDR3 in DNA: TGCGCCAAGCCGACGGCGGCCTACGAGCAGTACTTC. Encoded protein: CAKPTAAYEQYF. J is TRBJ2-7 and V is TRBV10-1; D gene uncertain. Trimming stripped 10 bases from V and 2 bases from J, with 12 bases between. CDR1 is WNHNN and CDR2 is SYGVQD in the germline V gene (reference sequence). The CDR3 runs 12 residues.

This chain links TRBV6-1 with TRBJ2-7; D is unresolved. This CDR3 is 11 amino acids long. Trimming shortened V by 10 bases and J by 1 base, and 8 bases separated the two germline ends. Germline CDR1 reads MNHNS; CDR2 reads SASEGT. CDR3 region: CATAFSYEQYF. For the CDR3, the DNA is TGTGCCACCGCGTTTTCCTACGAGCAGTACTTC.

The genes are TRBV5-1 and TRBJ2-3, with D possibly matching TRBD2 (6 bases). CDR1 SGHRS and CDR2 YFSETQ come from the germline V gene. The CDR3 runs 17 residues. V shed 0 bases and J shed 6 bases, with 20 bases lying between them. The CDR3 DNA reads TGCGCCAGCAGCTTGGCCTTCGGAGGGGCAATTGGGGATACGCAGTATTTT. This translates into CASSLAFGGAIGDTQYF.

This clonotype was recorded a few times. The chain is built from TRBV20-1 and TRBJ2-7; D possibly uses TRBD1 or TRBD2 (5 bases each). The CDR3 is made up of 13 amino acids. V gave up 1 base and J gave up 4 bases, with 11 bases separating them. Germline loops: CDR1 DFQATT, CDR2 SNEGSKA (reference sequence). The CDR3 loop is CSARGGWVYEQYF. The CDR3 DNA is TGCAGTGCTAGAGGGGGGTGGGTGTACGAGCAGTACTTC.

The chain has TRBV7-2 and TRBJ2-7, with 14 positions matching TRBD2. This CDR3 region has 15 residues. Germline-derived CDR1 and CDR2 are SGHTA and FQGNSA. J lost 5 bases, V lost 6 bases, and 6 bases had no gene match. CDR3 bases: TGTGCCAGCAGTTCGGGACTAGCGGGAGTAAACGAGCAGTACTTC. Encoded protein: CASSSGLAGVNEQYF. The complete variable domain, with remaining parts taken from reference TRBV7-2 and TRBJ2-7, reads GAGVSQSPSNKVTEKGKDVELRCDPISGHTALYWYRQSLGQGLEFLIYFQGNSAPDKSGLPSDRFSAERTGGSVSTLTIQRTQQEDSAVYLCASSSGLAGVNEQYFGPGTRLTVT.

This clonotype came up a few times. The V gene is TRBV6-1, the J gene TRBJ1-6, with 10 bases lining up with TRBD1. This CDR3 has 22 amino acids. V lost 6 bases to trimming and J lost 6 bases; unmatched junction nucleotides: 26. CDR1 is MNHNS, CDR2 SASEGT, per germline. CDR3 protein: CASSPTPWGAPGTGVSNSPLHF. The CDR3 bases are TGTGCCAGCAGCCCGACCCCCTGGGGGGCTCCCGGGACAGGGGTCTCTAATTCACCCCTCCACTTT.

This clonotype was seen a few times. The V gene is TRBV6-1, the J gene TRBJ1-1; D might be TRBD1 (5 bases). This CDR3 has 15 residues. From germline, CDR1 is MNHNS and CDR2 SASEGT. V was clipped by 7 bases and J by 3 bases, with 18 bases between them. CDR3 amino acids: CASTPYGAGYTEAFF. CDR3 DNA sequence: TGTGCCAGCACCCCCTACGGGGCAGGCTACACTGAAGCTTTCTTT.

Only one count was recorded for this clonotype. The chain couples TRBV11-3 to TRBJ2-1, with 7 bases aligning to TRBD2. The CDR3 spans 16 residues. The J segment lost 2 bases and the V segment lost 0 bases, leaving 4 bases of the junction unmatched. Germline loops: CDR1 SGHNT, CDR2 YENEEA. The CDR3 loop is CASSLDRSGTYNEQFF. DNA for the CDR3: TGTGCCAGCAGCTTAGACCGAAGCGGGACCTACAATGAGCAGTTCTTC.

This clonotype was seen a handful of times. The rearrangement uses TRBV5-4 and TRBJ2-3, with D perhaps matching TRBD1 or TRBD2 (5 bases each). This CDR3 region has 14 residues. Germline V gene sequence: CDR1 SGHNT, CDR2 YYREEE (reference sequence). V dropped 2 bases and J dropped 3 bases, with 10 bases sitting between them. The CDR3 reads CASSFMGDTDTQYF. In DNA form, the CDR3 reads TGTGCCAGCAGCTTCATGGGGGATACAGATACGCAGTATTTT.

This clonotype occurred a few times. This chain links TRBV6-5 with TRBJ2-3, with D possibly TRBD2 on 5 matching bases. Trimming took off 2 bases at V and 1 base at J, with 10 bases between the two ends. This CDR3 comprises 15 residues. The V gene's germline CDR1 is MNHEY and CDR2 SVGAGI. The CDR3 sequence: CASSYPLGGTDTQYF. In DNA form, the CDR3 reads TGTGCCAGCAGTTACCCCCTCGGGGGCACAGATACGCAGTATTTT.